This T cell receptor beta chain was sequenced during a study of control samples from healthy donors and cancer patients. Clones were sequenced by immunoSEQ multiplex PCR, and TCRdb holds only the in-frame ones, with some missing. The repertoire holds roughly 200,000 clones, with 90% to 95% as singletons. V lost 4 bases and J lost 3, with 7 bases in between. The CDR3 is 12 amino acids. CDR1 and CDR2 from the germline V gene are SGHAT and FQDESV (reference sequence). The sequenced material came from blood. V gene TRBV11-1 combines with J gene TRBJ2-7; D call uncertain. The source of this sequence is a man between 18 and 35 years old in good health. This chain's CDR3 is CASSSFNYEQYF. The CDR3 region has the DNA TGTGCCAGCAGCTCGTTTAACTACGAGCAGTACTTC.